These 28 T cell receptor beta chains were all obtained from the same sample, sequenced in a study of T cell responses to AZD1222 COVID-19 vaccine. Repertoires were generated with immunoSEQ multiplex PCR, while TCRdb's copy carries only in-frame clones and drops some. This sample has approximately 90,000 clones, with about nine tenths found just once. This material consisted of peripheral blood, taken on day 0 of AZD1222 vaccination. The source is an adult in good health.

This rearrangement joins TRBV18 to TRBJ2-1; TRBD2 matches at 8 bases. Germline-derived CDR1 and CDR2 are KGHSH and LQKENI. This CDR3 is built from 18 residues. The J segment lost 0 bases and the V segment lost 5 bases, leaving 12 bases of the junction unmatched. The CDR3 DNA follows: TGTGCCAGCTCAAAACCGGGACTAGTAGTCGGCTCCTACAATGAGCAGTTCTTC. It specifies CASSKPGLVVGSYNEQFF.

The CDR3 region is CATSTGLRENTEAFF. The CDR3 DNA sequence: TGTGCCACCAGCACCGGATTAAGAGAGAACACTGAAGCTTTCTTT. The rearrangement uses TRBV15 and TRBJ1-1, with unresolved D. V was trimmed by 4 bases and J by 1 base, leaving 13 bases between them. Germline-derived CDR1 and CDR2 are LNHNV and YYDKDF (reference sequence). The CDR3 is 15 residues long.

Only a few counts were recorded for this clone. The gene calls are TRBV28 and TRBJ2-1; unclear D gene. This CDR3 spans 13 amino acids. V lost 1 base, J lost 5 bases, and 6 bases lay in between. Germline CDR1 reads MDHEN; CDR2 reads SYDVKM. CDR3: CASSLFEDNEQFF. The CDR3 DNA sequence: TGTGCCAGCAGTTTATTCGAAGACAATGAGCAGTTCTTC.

There are a few counts of this clone. The V call is TRBV5-1, the J call TRBJ2-5; TRBD1 or TRBD2 may be the D gene (6 bases each). Per germline, CDR1 SGHRS and CDR2 YFSETQ. This CDR3 comprises 15 residues. The germline V and J ends were trimmed by 0 bases and 1 base, with 10 bases remaining between them. This CDR3 reads CASSLVGGIQETQYF. Here the CDR3 DNA reads TGCGCCAGCAGCTTGGTAGGGGGGATCCAAGAGACCCAGTACTTC.

The chain has TRBV28 and TRBJ1-2; tentatively, D is TRBD1 (6 bases). The CDR3 runs to 13 residues. V lost 5 bases to trimming and J lost 8 bases, with 15 bases between them. CDR1 is MDHEN, CDR2 SYDVKM, per germline. Written as DNA, the CDR3 is TGTGCCAGCAGTACAAACAGGGTGAAAGGCTACACCTTC. Protein: CASSTNRVKGYTF.

The chain links TRBV18 to TRBJ2-1; TRBD2 matches 12 bases. Germline lookup yields CDR1 KGHSH and CDR2 LQKENI. V shed 0 bases, J shed 5 bases, and the junction held 17 bases outside the gene matches. The CDR3 spans 21 residues. DNA for the CDR3: TGTGCCAGCTCACCACCGATAAGTTCTAGCGGGAGGGCCAAAGTTGACAATGAGCAGTTCTTC. Its translation is CASSPPISSSGRAKVDNEQFF.

The V call is TRBV30, the J call TRBJ1-5; no definite D call. The CDR3 is made up of 12 amino acids. Germline loops: CDR1 GTSNPN, CDR2 SVGIG (reference sequence). V was clipped by 0 bases and J by 4 bases, with 4 bases between them. Here the CDR3 reads CAWSVRNQPQHF. CDR3 bases: TGTGCCTGGAGTGTACGGAATCAGCCCCAGCATTTT.

This chain uses TRBV29-1 with TRBJ2-5; D is unresolved. V was shortened by 4 bases and J by 2 bases, with 14 bases between the two germline ends. This CDR3 has 14 amino acids. The germline gives CDR1 SQVTM, CDR2 ANQGSEA. The CDR3 nucleotides read TGCAGCGTTGGGCATTTGTACGGGCAAGAGACCCAGTACTTC. This codes for CSVGHLYGQETQYF. The full variable domain, with the rest looked up from reference TRBV29-1 and TRBJ2-5, is SAVISQKPSRDICQRGTSLTIQCQVDSQVTMMFWYRQQPGQSLTLIATANQGSEATYESGFVIDKFPISRPNLTFSTLTVSNMSPEDSSIYLCSVGHLYGQETQYFGPGTRLLVL.

The chain is built from TRBV7-9 and TRBJ1-5, with 7 bases aligning to TRBD1. From germline, CDR1 is SEHNR and CDR2 FQNEAQ (reference sequence). Unmatched junction bases numbered 5, after V lost 0 bases and J lost 0 bases. This CDR3 spans 17 amino acids. The CDR3 DNA reads as TGTGCCAGCAGCTTAGCCGGGACAGTTAATAGCAATCAGCCCCAGCATTTT. The encoded protein is CASSLAGTVNSNQPQHF.

The chain joins TRBV7-2 to TRBJ1-5; 8 nucleotides line up with TRBD1. Germline CDR1 is SGHTA and CDR2 is FQGNSA. CDR3 length: 14 amino acids. V dropped 5 bases and J dropped 6; count of bases not matched to a gene: 6. The CDR3 DNA is TGTGCCAGCAGCCCCGGACAGGGCGGTCAGCCCCAGCATTTT. The encoded protein is CASSPGQGGQPQHF.

The chain couples TRBV18 to TRBJ2-2; tentatively, D is TRBD1 or TRBD2 (6 bases each). Germline CDR1 and CDR2: KGHSH and LQKENI. Trimming removed 4 bases from V and 1 base from J, with 10 bases in between. The CDR3 runs 15 residues. CDR3 bases: TGTGCCAGCTCACGCGCGGGACAGAACACCGGGGAGCTGTTTTTT. Its translation: CASSRAGQNTGELFF.

This rearrangement joins TRBV5-1 to TRBJ2-1; weak D call: TRBD2 (6 bases). The germline V gene has CDR1 SGHRS and CDR2 YFSETQ. There are 16 residues in the CDR3. Trimming shortened V by 4 bases and J by 4 bases, and 18 bases separated the two germline ends. The CDR3 DNA sequence: TGCGCCAGCAGCCAGGAGGGGCCAGGGAATTACAATGAGCAGTTCTTC. Its translation is CASSQEGPGNYNEQFF.

The rearrangement joins TRBV5-8 to TRBJ2-5; D unresolved. This CDR3 region has 15 residues. From germline, CDR1 is SGHTS and CDR2 YDEGEE. V was clipped by 1 base and J by 2 bases, with 12 bases between them. In DNA, the CDR3 is TGTGCCAGCAGCTTGAGTCTGGTACCACAAGAGACCCAGTACTTC. This encodes CASSLSLVPQETQYF.

The chain combines TRBV5-1 with TRBJ2-5; TRBD1 matches at 7 bases. The V and J ends lost 3 bases and 2 bases, in that order; junction bases with no gene match: 1. This CDR3 region has 13 residues. Germline V gene lookup returns CDR1 SGHRS and CDR2 YFSETQ. CDR3 protein: CASSSQGQETQYF. The CDR3 bases are TGCGCCAGCAGCTCACAGGGGCAAGAGACCCAGTACTTC.

The chain has TRBV19 and TRBJ1-2, with D unclear. Deletions cut 4 bases from V and 4 bases from J, with 10 bases between. The CDR3 is made up of 13 amino acids. Germline lookup yields CDR1 LNHDA and CDR2 SQIVND (reference sequence). The CDR3 DNA is TGTGCCAGTAGTAGCCAGGTGTTCTATGGCTACACCTTC. It translates to CASSSQVFYGYTF.

There are a few counts of this clone. The chain has TRBV30 and TRBJ1-1; possible D gene TRBD1, 5 bases. The CDR3 sequence is 12 residues long. Germline loops: CDR1 GTSNPN, CDR2 SVGIG (reference sequence). With 0 bases removed from V and 9 bases from J, the gap between germline ends came to 11 bases. As DNA, the CDR3 is TGTGCCTGGAGTGTATCAGGGTTTAAAGCTTTCTTT. Encoded protein: CAWSVSGFKAFF. The full variable domain, in which reference TRBV30 and TRBJ1-1 provide the parts outside the CDR3, is SQTIHQWPATLVQPVGSPLSLECTVEGTSNPNLYWYRQAAGRGLQLLFYSVGIGQISSEVPQNLSASRPQDRQFILSSKKLLLSDSGFYLCAWSVSGFKAFFGQGTRLTVV.

The chain carries TRBV28 and TRBJ1-1; a weak D match, TRBD1 (6 bases). Trimming left V 6 bases short and J 5 bases short, with 25 bases between. Looked up from germline, CDR1 is MDHEN and CDR2 is SYDVKM. This CDR3 is 17 amino acids long. The CDR3: CASSLIGTSKGGTEAFF. In DNA form, the CDR3 reads TGTGCCAGCAGCCTAATAGGGACCTCGAAGGGGGGAACTGAAGCTTTCTTT.

This clone has a single count. The J gene is TRBJ2-1, the V gene TRBV7-9, with no clear D. This CDR3 is built from 15 residues. Germline lookup yields CDR1 SEHNR and CDR2 FQNEAQ (reference sequence). The V end was cut by 2 bases, the J end by 2 bases, with 10 bases between. The CDR3 DNA sequence: TGTGCCAGCAGCTTATTAATCGCAGCCTACAATGAGCAGTTCTTC. Its protein product is CASSLLIAAYNEQFF.

This clone was found a few times. The J gene is TRBJ1-1, the V gene TRBV19; 8 positions agree with TRBD1. Germline V lookup: CDR1 LNHDA, CDR2 SQIVND (reference sequence). This CDR3 is built from 15 residues. After removal of 5 bases from V and 4 bases from J, the junction contained 9 bases not matched to a gene. Here the CDR3 reads CASSLRQGIGTEAFF. The CDR3 region has the DNA TGTGCCAGTAGTCTGCGACAGGGGATCGGCACTGAAGCTTTCTTT.

The CDR3 DNA sequence: TGTGCCAGCAGACGGGGACAGGGGGCGAATTCACCCCTCCACTTT. Protein: CASRRGQGANSPLHF. V is TRBV6-5 and J is TRBJ1-6, with 12 bases aligning to TRBD1. This CDR3 region has 15 residues. Germline V CDR1 and CDR2: MNHEY, SVGAGI. V was clipped by 6 bases and J by 7 bases; unmatched bases: 4.

The V and J genes are TRBV5-1 and TRBJ2-7; 12 bases map to TRBD1. Trimming cost V 0 bases and J 3 bases; bases outside gene matches: 4. Germline values: CDR1 SGHRS, CDR2 YFSETQ. This CDR3 comprises 16 residues. CDR3 sequence: CASSLEGQGAYYEQYF. CDR3 DNA sequence: TGCGCCAGCAGCTTGGAGGGACAGGGGGCATACTACGAGCAGTACTTC.

This chain links TRBV9 with TRBJ1-5; 8 bases line up with TRBD1. Germline CDR1 is SGDLS and CDR2 is YYNGEE. This CDR3 has 15 amino acids. The junction had 1 base not matched to a gene; V was cut back by 2 bases and J by 0 bases. CDR3 loop: CASSVTGGSNQPQHF. CDR3 DNA sequence: TGTGCCAGCAGCGTTACAGGGGGTAGCAATCAGCCCCAGCATTTT.

The chain is built from TRBV11-1 and TRBJ2-7; tentatively, D is TRBD1 or TRBD2 (6 bases each). The germline gives CDR1 SGHAT, CDR2 FQDESV (reference sequence). The CDR3 has 13 residues. Trimming cost V 1 base and J 9 bases, with 13 bases left between them. The chain's CDR3 is CASSLGGTNPQYF. CDR3 nucleotides: TGTGCCAGCAGCTTAGGCGGGACAAACCCGCAGTACTTC. The full variable domain, in which reference TRBV11-1 and TRBJ2-7 provide the parts outside the CDR3, is EAEVAQSPRYKITEKSQAVAFWCDPISGHATLYWYRQILGQGPELLVQFQDESVVDDSQLPKDRFSAERLKGVDSTLKIQPAELGDSAMYLCASSLGGTNPQYFGPGTRLTVT.

This chain links TRBV6-2 or TRBV6-3 with TRBJ2-7, with 9 nucleotides matching TRBD1. V was pared by 2 bases and J by 7 bases, with 6 bases of the junction left unmatched. Germline V gives CDR1 MNHEY, CDR2 SVGEGT. The CDR3 runs to 14 residues. Here the CDR3 reads CASSYGQGPREQYF. The CDR3 DNA reads TGTGCCAGCAGTTACGGACAGGGGCCTAGGGAGCAGTACTTC.

This clone has a single count. The rearrangement joins TRBV5-1 to TRBJ1-5, with D unclear. The V gene lost 0 bases and the J gene lost 0 bases, with 10 bases spanning the gap. The CDR3 contains 16 residues. Germline values: CDR1 SGHRS, CDR2 YFSETQ. The CDR3 region is CASSLEAGYSNQPQHF. The DNA of the CDR3 is TGCGCCAGCAGCTTGGAAGCCGGGTATAGCAATCAGCCCCAGCATTTT.

The rearrangement joins TRBV4-1 to TRBJ1-3, with 8 bases that match TRBD1. Trimming cost V 4 bases and J 1 base; bases outside gene matches: 9. CDR1 is MGHRA and CDR2 is YSYEKL in the germline V gene. The CDR3 length is 17 residues. The CDR3 DNA follows: TGCGCCAGCAGCCGGGGGACAGGAGCTCTTTCTGGAAACACCATATATTTT. As protein: CASSRGTGALSGNTIYF.

The chain recombines TRBV27 with TRBJ2-3; 13 positions agree with TRBD2. Trimming removed 4 bases from V and 7 bases from J; junction bases left unmatched: 17. The germline V gene has CDR1 MNHEY and CDR2 SMNVEV (reference sequence). CDR3 length: 19 residues. CDR3: CASSSGTSGNLHRRNTQYF. CDR3 in DNA: TGTGCCAGCAGTTCCGGGACTAGCGGGAACCTTCACCGGCGGAATACGCAGTATTTT.

The J gene is TRBJ2-1, the V gene TRBV6-6, with D possibly being TRBD2 (6 bases). Trimming took off 6 bases at V and 2 bases at J, with 14 bases between the two ends. The CDR3 has 15 residues. Per germline, CDR1 MNHNY and CDR2 SVGAGI (reference sequence). This CDR3 reads CASRPGTEPYNEQFF. CDR3 bases: TGTGCCAGCAGACCCGGGACTGAGCCCTACAATGAGCAGTTCTTC.